These 8 T cell receptor beta chains originate from one sample sequenced in a study of OX40 agonist ivuxolimab in advanced cancers. Assay used: immunoSEQ multiplex PCR; TCRdb lists only in-frame clones, some missing. Counted here are 60,000 to 85,000 clones, about nine tenths occurring once; the ten biggest clones make up approximately 0.5%. This specimen was CD4+ or CD8+ T cells sorted from blood, taken in a trial of the OX40 agonist ivuxolimab. The receptor source for this set is an adult with an advanced solid tumor such as melanoma, head and neck, liver or kidney cancer.

This chain uses TRBV7-9 with TRBJ2-6; D not resolved. The CDR3 runs 15 residues. The V gene lost 1 base and the J gene lost 2 bases, with 6 bases spanning the gap. From germline, CDR1 is SEHNR and CDR2 FQNEAQ (reference sequence). CDR3 protein: CASSLVTAGANVLTF. The CDR3 DNA sequence: TGTGCCAGCAGCTTAGTGACGGCTGGGGCCAACGTCCTGACTTTC.

This chain uses TRBV14 with TRBJ2-3; TRBD1 agrees at 9 bases. Germline values: CDR1 SGHDN, CDR2 FVKESK. Trimming removed 3 bases from V and 2 bases from J; junction bases left unmatched: 6. The CDR3 runs 16 residues. In DNA, the CDR3 is TGTGCCAGCAGCCAGCTAACAGGGGGCATCACAGATACGCAGTATTTT. It encodes CASSQLTGGITDTQYF.

V and J are TRBV7-8 and TRBJ2-1, with 7 bases that match TRBD2. The CDR3 is 15 amino acids. V lost 8 bases and J lost 5; bases outside the gene matches: 12. The germline V gene encodes CDR1 SGHVS and CDR2 FQNEAQ. DNA of the CDR3: TGTGCCAGCGCCACCCGCGGGGGTATGGACAATGAGCAGTTCTTC. It codes for CASATRGGMDNEQFF.

As DNA, the CDR3 is TGCGCCAGCAGCTTGTCCGCAGAGAACACTGAAGCTTTCTTT. The encoded protein is CASSLSAENTEAFF. This chain links TRBV5-1 with TRBJ1-1; the D is unclear. The V gene's germline CDR1 is SGHRS and CDR2 YFSETQ. This CDR3 contains 14 residues. Deletions cut 1 base from V and 1 base from J, with 8 bases between.

V gene TRBV5-1 combines with J gene TRBJ1-2; TRBD1 might be the D (5 bases). The CDR3 sequence is 14 residues long. Germline loops: CDR1 SGHRS, CDR2 YFSETQ. V gave up 0 bases and J gave up 5 bases, with 11 bases separating them. The DNA of the CDR3 is TGCGCCAGCAGCTTGGAAGTGACAGTTTATGGCTACACCTTC. This sequence encodes CASSLEVTVYGYTF.

The gene calls are TRBV27 and TRBJ1-6; weak D call: TRBD1 (5 bases). Germline V gene data show CDR1 as MNHEY and CDR2 as SMNVEV (reference sequence). The V and J ends lost 1 base and 0 bases respectively, with 16 bases between them. The CDR3 length is 19 residues. This CDR3 reads CASSLYVLRGSSYNSPLHF. In nucleotides, the CDR3 is TGTGCCAGCAGTTTATATGTCCTGAGGGGTAGCTCCTATAATTCACCCCTCCACTTT.

The rearrangement joins TRBV9 to TRBJ1-5; no definite D call. The CDR3 is 13 amino acids. Trimming cost V 0 bases and J 6 bases, with 7 bases left between them. CDR1 is SGDLS, CDR2 YYNGEE, per germline. DNA of the CDR3: TGTGCCAGCAGCGTAGAGGAGGGTCAGCCCCAGCATTTT. It is translated as CASSVEEGQPQHF.

The chain has TRBV6-1 and TRBJ1-2, with D unresolved. Germline CDR1 reads MNHNS; CDR2 reads SASEGT. The CDR3 totals 12 residues. Trimming removed 4 bases at V and 2 bases at J, with 5 bases between. The CDR3 here is CASSAENYGYTF. For the CDR3, the DNA is TGTGCCAGCAGTGCTGAAAACTATGGCTACACCTTC.